The next 3 T cell receptor beta chains were all read from a single sample in a study of cytomegalovirus exposure and HLA in healthy donors. A multiplex PCR was run with 60 Vbeta primers and 13 Jbeta primers. This table comes from immunoSEQ multiplex PCR, and its TCRdb copy is limited to in-frame clones, with some not included. The sample has roughly 150,000 clones; around a tenth are singletons. Specimen: PBMCs. Every receptor here comes from a man aged 50-60 years in good health and CMV-seronegative.

The J gene is TRBJ2-7, the V gene TRBV5-1; 7 bases align to TRBD1. This CDR3 is 15 amino acids long. Per germline, CDR1 SGHRS and CDR2 YFSETQ. V lost 2 bases to trimming and J lost 4 bases; unmatched junction nucleotides: 9. CDR3 amino acids: CASSLDRTGEYEQYF. Written as DNA, the CDR3 is TGCGCCAGCAGCTTAGATCGGACAGGCGAATACGAGCAGTACTTC.

In this sample, this clone turned up a few times. J is TRBJ1-1 and V is TRBV7-9, with TRBD1 matching 7 bases. Germline V lookup: CDR1 SEHNR, CDR2 FQNEAQ (reference sequence). The CDR3 loop spans 12 amino acids. V shed 1 base and J 11 bases; nucleotides not matched to a gene: 4. The CDR3 spells CASSLVQGRAFF. CDR3 bases: TGTGCCAGCAGCTTAGTACAGGGGAGGGCTTTCTTT.

In its sample, this clone was seen a few times. CDR3 sequence: CASSDRGLTDTQYF. The CDR3 region has the DNA TGTGCCAGTAGCGACAGGGGGTTGACAGATACGCAGTATTTT. The chain has TRBV19 and TRBJ2-3; 9 bases fit TRBD1. This CDR3 region has 14 residues. The germline CDR1 and CDR2 sequences are LNHDA and SQIVND (reference sequence). The J segment lost 3 bases and the V segment lost 6 bases, leaving 4 bases of the junction unmatched.